The next 30 T cell receptor beta chains were all read from a single sample in a study of T cells in Graves' hyperthyroidism and ophthalmopathy. Authors of the study amplified TCR beta CDR3 regions from RNA transcripts. First-round RT-PCR targeting the TCR CDR3 was performed with the HTBI primer set. TCRdb reanalysed the multiplex PCR reads using MiXCR and keeps one entry per CDR3 protein. The profile covers a few hundred thousand distinct CDR3 sequences, with 15% to 19% appearing a single time and roughly 7.3% taken by the ten largest. The sample was blood. The receptors stem from a woman aged 25 to 39 with Graves' hyperthyroidism.

The sample holds many counts of this clonotype. This chain links TRBV7-8 with TRBJ2-3, with 13 bases aligning to TRBD2. Germline CDR1 SGHVS, CDR2 FQNEAQ. With 1 base clipped from V and 5 bases from J, the junction kept 3 bases outside the gene matches. The CDR3 is 16 amino acids. CDR3 coding DNA: TGTGCCAGCAGCTTAGGACTAGCGGGAGGAGGAGATACGCAGTATTTT. It is translated as CASSLGLAGGGDTQYF.

This clonotype was observed many times. This chain uses TRBV7-9 with TRBJ2-3; perhaps D is TRBD1 or TRBD2 (5 bases each). Germline V CDR1 and CDR2: SEHNR, FQNEAQ (reference sequence). The CDR3 runs 16 residues. The germline V and J ends were trimmed by 5 bases and 1 base, with 16 bases remaining between them. CDR3 in amino acids: CASSVGTPGGTDTQYF. The DNA of the CDR3 is TGTGCCAGCAGCGTCGGGACCCCCGGGGGCACAGATACGCAGTATTTT. Full variable domain (remainder filled in from reference TRBV7-9 and TRBJ2-3): DTGVSQNPRHKITKRGQNVTFRCDPISEHNRLYWYRQTLGQGPEFLTYFQNEAQLEKSRLLSDRFSAERPKGSFSTLEIQRTEQGDSAMYLCASSVGTPGGTDTQYFGPGTRLTVL.

Worth noting for this clonotype: It is likely a read error, because the conserved phenylalanine at the end of the CDR3 is missing. The chain is built from TRBV20-1 and TRBJ2-7; D is undetermined. V was trimmed by 4 bases and J by 5 bases, leaving 9 bases between them. CDR1 is DFQATT, CDR2 SNEGSKA, per germline (reference sequence). The CDR3 sequence is 11 residues long. The CDR3 bases are TGCAGTGCTACTCCTGAACACGAGCAGTACCTC. It yields the protein CSATPEHEQYL.

This clonotype showed up just a few times. The genes are TRBV28 and TRBJ1-2, with TRBD1 matching 8 bases. From germline, CDR1 is MDHEN and CDR2 SYDVKM. V shed 8 bases, J shed 6 bases, and the junction held 5 bases outside the gene matches. The CDR3 is 12 residues long. This CDR3 is CASLGQVDGYTF. As DNA, the CDR3 is TGTGCCAGCCTGGGACAGGTCGATGGCTACACCTTC.

This rearrangement joins TRBV20-1 to TRBJ2-7; maybe TRBD1 (6 bases). The CDR3 loop spans 11 amino acids. V was cut by 7 bases and J by 3 bases, with 10 bases left in between. The germline gives CDR1 DFQATT, CDR2 SNEGSKA (reference sequence). The chain's CDR3 is CSVTGIYEQYF. The CDR3 region has the DNA TGCAGTGTTACAGGGATCTACGAGCAGTACTTC.

In this sample, this clonotype turned up many times. This chain joins TRBV11-2 and TRBJ2-3; D possibly corresponds to TRBD2 (6 bases). V was clipped by 1 base and J by 4 bases, with 9 bases between them. Germline V lookup: CDR1 SGHAT, CDR2 FQNNGV. This CDR3 has 14 amino acids. Here the CDR3 DNA reads TGTGCCAGCAGCTTAGGACTAGGGGCAGATACGCAGTATTTT. Its protein is CASSLGLGADTQYF.

The CDR3 DNA is TGCGCCAGCAGCCAACGGGAACTAGCGGTCACAGATACGCAGTATTTT. Amino acid sequence: CASSQRELAVTDTQYF. J is TRBJ2-3 and V is TRBV4-3, with 8 positions matching TRBD2. V was clipped by 2 bases and J by 2 bases; unmatched bases: 6. Germline V CDR1 and CDR2: LGHNA, YSLEER. The CDR3 consists of 16 residues.

A remark on this clonotype: A much bigger clone sits one base away, suggesting this may be a read error. In DNA form, the CDR3 reads TGTGCCATCGGTCTAGCGGAGAACAATGAGCAGTTCTTC. Translated, it gives CAIGLAENNEQFF. The V and J genes are TRBV2 and TRBJ2-1; 7 positions agree with TRBD2. The CDR3 runs to 13 residues. After removal of 10 bases from V and 5 bases from J, the junction contained 8 bases not matched to a gene. Germline-derived CDR1 and CDR2 are SNHLY and FYNNEI.

V usage is TRBV6-2 or TRBV6-3 and J usage is TRBJ2-3; D possibly matches TRBD1 or TRBD2 (5 bases each). The germline CDR1 and CDR2 sequences are MNHEY and SVGEGT. Trimming stripped 6 bases from V and 4 bases from J, with 14 bases between. CDR3 size: 14 residues. The CDR3 here is CASRPGGNADTQYF. The DNA for the CDR3 is TGTGCCAGCAGACCTGGGGGAAACGCAGATACGCAGTATTTT.

In its sample, this clonotype was seen many times. The chain employs TRBV20-1 and TRBJ2-1; 7 bases match TRBD2. The CDR3 has 17 residues. Germline V gene lookup returns CDR1 DFQATT and CDR2 SNEGSKA (reference sequence). V lost 0 bases to trimming and J lost 9 bases; unmatched junction nucleotides: 17. DNA of the CDR3: TGCAGTGCTAGAGATCAAAGGGCGGGAGCACGACTGAGTGAGCAGTTCTTC. Its protein is CSARDQRAGARLSEQFF.

This chain joins TRBV10-3 and TRBJ2-1, with TRBD2 identical over 12 bases. This CDR3 contains 15 residues. Germline V gives CDR1 ENHRY, CDR2 SYGVKD. V was clipped by 2 bases and J by 7 bases; unmatched bases: 3. The CDR3 DNA sequence: TGTGCCATCAGTGAGAGACTAGCGGGGGAGAATGAGCAGTTCTTC. It specifies CAISERLAGENEQFF.

The chain links TRBV5-1 to TRBJ2-1, with 12 positions matching TRBD2. CDR3 length equals 15 residues. Unmatched junction bases numbered 5, after V lost 4 bases and J lost 6 bases. Germline lookup yields CDR1 SGHRS and CDR2 YFSETQ. The CDR3 here is CASSNRLAGVNEQFF. As DNA, the CDR3 is TGCGCCAGCAGCAATAGACTAGCGGGAGTCAATGAGCAGTTCTTC.

This clonotype was counted ten times or more. The J gene is TRBJ1-3, the V gene TRBV20-1; no clear D gene. The CDR3 totals 17 residues. Germline V gene lookup returns CDR1 DFQATT and CDR2 SNEGSKA (reference sequence). Between the trimmed V and J ends, which lost 1 base and 2 bases, there was a span of 18 bases. The CDR3 is CSARVWMELNAGNTIYF. CDR3 coding DNA: TGCAGTGCTAGAGTTTGGATGGAACTGAACGCTGGAAACACCATATATTTT.

This clonotype occurred a few times. DNA of the CDR3: TGTGCCAGCAAACCGAAAGCGGGCCCCTTCCTGAATGAGCAGTTCTTC. Its protein product is CASKPKAGPFLNEQFF. V and J are TRBV7-8 and TRBJ2-1, with D possibly matching TRBD2 (6 bases). The CDR3 spans 16 residues. V lost 7 bases and J lost 7, with 23 bases in between. The germline V gene has CDR1 SGHVS and CDR2 FQNEAQ.

This clonotype was counted at least ten times. The rearrangement joins TRBV11-2 to TRBJ2-7; D is undetermined. The CDR3 sequence is 15 residues long. The germline V gene has CDR1 SGHAT and CDR2 FQNNGV. V lost 5 bases and J lost 2, with 16 bases in between. The CDR3 DNA follows: TGTGCCAGCAGCCCAGGTATGGACGCTCCCTACGAGCAGTACTTC. It specifies CASSPGMDAPYEQYF. Looking up the rest from reference TRBV11-2 and TRBJ2-7 gives the full variable domain: EAGVAQSPRYKIIEKRQSVAFWCNPISGHATLYWYQQILGQGPKLLIQFQNNGVVDDSQLPKDRFSAERLKGVDSTLKIQPAKLEDSAVYLCASSPGMDAPYEQYFGPGTRLTVT.

This clonotype has only a few counts. The gene calls are TRBV25-1 and TRBJ2-1; TRBD2 matches at 13 bases. The length of the CDR3 is 15 residues. Germline CDR1 is MGHDK and CDR2 is SYGVNS. Trimming took 7 bases from V and 7 from J; bases not matched to a gene: 7. CDR3 loop: CASMETSGRRNEQFF. In nucleotides, the CDR3 is TGTGCCAGCATGGAGACTAGCGGGAGGAGGAATGAGCAGTTCTTC.

The V call is TRBV3-1, the J call TRBJ2-2; 13 positions match TRBD2. This CDR3 spans 16 amino acids. Germline CDR1 is LGHDT and CDR2 is YNNKEL (reference sequence). V lost 6 bases to trimming and J lost 3 bases; unmatched junction nucleotides: 4. CDR3 nucleotide sequence: TGTGCCAGCAGTCGACTAGCGGGAGGACACACCGGGGAGCTGTTTTTT. Translating gives CASSRLAGGHTGELFF.

This clonotype was found many times. The chain links TRBV3-1 to TRBJ1-3; D is unclear. Germline V gene sequence: CDR1 LGHDT, CDR2 YNNKEL (reference sequence). V was shortened by 0 bases and J by 1 base, with 4 bases between the two germline ends. The CDR3 has 14 amino acids. The CDR3 here is CASSQDSSGNTIYF. The CDR3 nucleotides read TGTGCCAGCAGCCAAGACAGTTCTGGAAACACCATATATTTT.

Regarding this clonotype: Since a far larger clone is one base different, this is likely a read error. The genes are TRBV18 and TRBJ1-1, with a tentative D call TRBD1 (5 bases). This CDR3 has 13 residues. With 1 base removed from V and 4 bases from J, the gap between germline ends came to 7 bases. Per germline, CDR1 KGHSH and CDR2 LQKENI. CDR3 DNA: TGTGCCAGCTCACCACAGGGGAGCACTGAAGCTTTCTTT. It specifies CASSPQGSTEAFF.

The chain joins TRBV29-1 to TRBJ2-1, with 15 bases that match TRBD2. V gave up 5 bases and J gave up 4 bases; unmatched junction bases: 9. Germline assignment: CDR1 SQVTM and CDR2 ANQGSEA. CDR3 length: 17 amino acids. The CDR3 coding sequence is TGCAGCGTTAAGGGGGGACTAGCGGGAGGAGGGTACAATGAGCAGTTCTTC. Its translation is CSVKGGLAGGGYNEQFF.

This clonotype was counted at least ten times. The rearrangement uses TRBV7-9 and TRBJ2-7, with TRBD1 matching 8 bases. V was clipped by 5 bases and J by 4 bases; unmatched bases: 7. The CDR3 covers 14 residues. Germline V CDR1 and CDR2: SEHNR, FQNEAQ (reference sequence). CDR3 DNA: TGTGCCAGCAGCAAATCAGGGGGCCAGTACGAGCAGTACTTC. Protein product: CASSKSGGQYEQYF.

This clonotype was detected ten times or more. The chain is built from TRBV7-9 and TRBJ2-7; TRBD2 aligns across 12 bases. The CDR3 spans 18 residues. Trimming removed 0 bases from V and 5 bases from J; junction bases left unmatched: 11. Germline V gene sequence: CDR1 SEHNR, CDR2 FQNEAQ (reference sequence). CDR3 region: CASSLALALAGGPHEQYF. CDR3 nucleotides: TGTGCCAGCAGCTTAGCGCTAGCCCTAGCGGGAGGGCCCCACGAGCAGTACTTC. The full variable domain, completed using reference TRBV7-9 and TRBJ2-7, is DTGVSQNPRHKITKRGQNVTFRCDPISEHNRLYWYRQTLGQGPEFLTYFQNEAQLEKSRLLSDRFSAERPKGSFSTLEIQRTEQGDSAMYLCASSLALALAGGPHEQYFGPGTRLTVT.

This clonotype was seen ten or more times. The DNA for the CDR3 is TGTGCCAGTCGACGACGGGAGGGCCACAACACAGATACGCAGTATTTT. Translating it yields CASRRREGHNTDTQYF. The V gene is TRBV12-3 or TRBV12-4, the J gene TRBJ2-3; the match to TRBD2 covers 8 bases. J gave up 2 bases and V 9 bases, and 13 bases lay outside the gene matches. CDR3 size: 16 residues.

The chain has TRBV27 and TRBJ1-6; unclear D gene. CDR3 length: 14 residues. Per the germline V gene, CDR1 is MNHEY and CDR2 is SMNVEV (reference sequence). The V end lost 6 bases, the J end lost 7 bases, and 13 bases lay between the germline ends. CDR3 in DNA: TGTGCCAGCAGGGCCCAGAATTTAAATTCACCCCTCCACTTT. Its protein is CASRAQNLNSPLHF.

A word on this clonotype: No conserved phenylalanine or tryptophan ends this CDR3, so it is likely a read error. V gene TRBV2 combines with J gene TRBJ1-6; 9 bases fit TRBD1. V gave up 7 bases and J gave up 9 bases; unmatched junction bases: 10. The germline V gene encodes CDR1 SNHLY and CDR2 FYNNEI. The CDR3 is made up of 15 amino acids. The CDR3, as DNA: TGTGCCAGCACCCGGACAGGGGATTCTGGTTCACCCCTCCACCTT. Translation gives CASTRTGDSGSPLHL.

This clonotype was detected many times. For the CDR3, the DNA is TGTGCCAGCAGCCAAGACTCAGGGCAGCTTGTGCAGCCCCAGCATTTT. Its protein product is CASSQDSGQLVQPQHF. The chain has TRBV4-2 and TRBJ1-5; possibly TRBD1 for D (5 bases). This CDR3 is built from 16 residues. CDR1 LGHNA and CDR2 YNFKEQ come from the germline V gene. Trimming left V 0 bases short and J 7 bases short, with 16 bases between.

This clonotype was seen only a few times. This chain uses TRBV12-3 or TRBV12-4 with TRBJ1-1, with 7 positions matching TRBD1. This CDR3 has 13 amino acids. The ends lost 5 bases at V and 7 bases at J; junction bases unmatched: 7. The CDR3 is CASSVGQINEAFF. As DNA, the CDR3 is TGTGCCAGCAGTGTGGGACAGATAAATGAAGCTTTCTTT.

The gene calls are TRBV29-1 and TRBJ2-5; 10 nucleotides agree with TRBD2. Germline V gene lookup returns CDR1 SQVTM and CDR2 ANQGSEA. CDR3 length equals 13 residues. V was clipped by 6 bases and J by 11 bases; unmatched bases: 12. The chain's CDR3 is CSVLEGLAGVQYF. The CDR3 coding sequence is TGCAGCGTGCTAGAGGGGCTAGCGGGAGTACAGTACTTC.

This clonotype was recorded a few times. V is TRBV7-9 and J is TRBJ2-3, with unresolved D. The germline V gene encodes CDR1 SEHNR and CDR2 FQNEAQ (reference sequence). V was clipped by 0 bases and J by 6 bases, with 10 bases between them. The CDR3 consists of 14 residues. As DNA, the CDR3 is TGTGCCAGCAGCTTAGCCGGAGTGCCCGATACGCAGTATTTT. It encodes CASSLAGVPDTQYF.

This clonotype was observed at least ten times. This rearrangement joins TRBV10-3 to TRBJ1-1; D is perhaps TRBD1 (5 bases). Germline lookup yields CDR1 ENHRY and CDR2 SYGVKD. The ends were cut back, 5 bases at V and 1 base at J, with 14 bases in the middle. The CDR3 consists of 15 residues. CDR3 residues: CAISNRITGNTEAFF. CDR3 coding DNA: TGTGCCATCAGTAATCGAATCACAGGGAACACTGAAGCTTTCTTT.